One T cell receptor beta chain is described in this entry. Its antigen is currently unknown. V lost 2 bases, J lost 0 bases, and 3 bases stayed unmatched. This CDR3 is 15 amino acids long. Germline values: CDR1 SGDLS, CDR2 YYNGEE. The data were taken from a study of long-term antiretroviral therapy in people with HIV. Findings of the study overall: Compared with controls, HIV repertoires showed narrower CDR3 length ranges.

The run of the v3.0 immunoSEQ assay was at survey level. Produced via immunoSEQ multiplex PCR; TCRdb's table is partial and in-frame only. The sample holds under 35,000 clones, roughly 96% seen once. The chain employs TRBV9 and TRBJ2-5; 8 bases are a match to TRBD2. The source was unsorted PBMCs, collected 6.6 years after starting antiretroviral therapy. This clonotype was obtained from a man aged 25-45 years with HIV. CDR3 nucleotides: TGTGCCAGCAGCGTGGGCGGGGGGAACCAAGAGACCCAGTACTTC. It encodes CASSVGGGNQETQYF.